This TCR beta chain comes out of a study of glioma-infiltrating T cells after dendritic cell vaccination. As for time point: after dendritic cell vaccination, including at tumor progression/relapse. None of the glioblastoma patients had an isocitrate dehydrogenase mutation. The immunoSEQ assay amplified TCRB CDR3 from up to roughly 2 ug DNA. Clones were sequenced by immunoSEQ multiplex PCR, and TCRdb holds only the in-frame ones, with some missing. The data show approximately 46,000 clones, 70% to 90% seen once. Germline V gene lookup returns CDR1 LNHDA and CDR2 SQIVND (reference sequence). V lost 1 base to trimming and J lost 8 bases; unmatched junction nucleotides: 7. The length of the CDR3 is 16 residues.

J is TRBJ2-1 and V is TRBV19; 11 nucleotides agree with TRBD2. Sequenced here: blood, sampled after dendritic cell vaccination. This clonotype was sampled from a human donor with glioblastoma. The CDR3 DNA follows: TGTGCCAGTAGTATAGTGGGGACTAGCGGTGTCTATGAGCAGTTCTTC. Translated: CASSIVGTSGVYEQFF.